This is a list of T cell receptor beta chains from one sample in a study of control samples from healthy donors and cancer patients. Measured with immunoSEQ multiplex PCR; TCRdb has only the in-frame clones, and not every one. The sample includes approximately 150,000 clones, 89% of them seen just once. Material: blood. The receptors were sampled from a man aged 30 to 39 in good health. The CDR3 runs from the conserved cysteine through the conserved F or W. Fields, in order: V gene, J gene, clone size, CDR3 length, D gene, CDR3 protein, CDR3 DNA. A D gene is named only where the DNA matches it firmly. Rows may omit the clone size; those that give it use once, few, many or a size class.

>TRBV19|TRBJ2-1|NA|16|NA
CASRYEGLNAYNEQFF
TGTGCCAGTAGATACGAAGGCCTTAATGCCTACAATGAGCAGTTCTTC
>TRBV19|TRBJ2-1|NA|17|NA
CASSIMFRNAINNEQFF
TGTGCCAGTAGTATAATGTTTCGGAACGCGATAAACAATGAGCAGTTCTTC
>TRBV6-5|TRBJ1-1|NA|13|NA
CASSPGTGAEAFF
TGTGCCAGCAGCCCCGGAACGGGGGCTGAAGCTTTCTTT
>TRBV30|TRBJ2-7|NA|15|NA
CAWRGRASGFYEQYF
TGTGCCTGGAGGGGGCGGGCGTCGGGCTTTTACGAGCAGTACTTC
>TRBV6-6|TRBJ2-1|NA|16|TRBD2
CASSRTSGSLVNEQFF
TGTGCCAGCAGTCGGACTAGCGGGAGCCTTGTCAATGAGCAGTTCTTC
>TRBV6-5|TRBJ2-7|NA|14|TRBD1
CASSQPGQGGEQYF
TGTGCCAGCAGCCAACCGGGACAGGGCGGCGAGCAGTACTTC
>TRBV7-3|TRBJ1-2|NA|14|NA
CASSLMARNYGYTF
TGTGCCAGCAGCTTAATGGCCAGAAACTATGGCTACACCTTC
>TRBV7-2|TRBJ1-1|NA|14|NA
CASSLDRAVTEAFF
TGTGCCAGCAGCTTAGACAGGGCCGTGACTGAAGCTTTCTTT
>TRBV7-3|TRBJ2-7|NA|13|TRBD1
CASSSQDRGEQYF
TGTGCCAGCAGCTCCCAAGACAGGGGCGAGCAGTACTTC
>TRBV29-1|TRBJ2-2|NA|14|TRBD1
CSIRGQGDTGELFF
TGCAGCATTCGGGGACAGGGGGACACCGGGGAGCTGTTTTTT
>TRBV6-5|TRBJ1-5|NA|15|NA
CASSYSARLRQPQHF
TGTGCCAGCAGTTACTCGGCCCGCTTAAGGCAGCCCCAGCATTTT
>TRBV9|TRBJ2-3|NA|13|NA
CASSGDGPDTQYF
TGTGCCAGCAGCGGGGACGGTCCAGATACGCAGTATTTT
>TRBV5-5|TRBJ1-5|NA|16|TRBD1
CASSLTWGQGLQPQHF
TGTGCCAGCAGCTTGACGTGGGGACAGGGGCTTCAGCCCCAGCATTTT
>TRBV24-1|TRBJ2-3|NA|15|TRBD1
CATGWTGGVTDTQYF
TGTGCCACCGGCTGGACAGGGGGCGTCACAGATACGCAGTATTTT
>TRBV5-6|TRBJ2-1|NA|18|TRBD2
CASSDPPTQTSGGTLTFF
TGTGCCAGCAGCGACCCACCGACCCAGACTAGCGGGGGTACGTTGACGTTCTTC
>TRBV9|TRBJ2-1|NA|16|NA
CASSASGTRNYNEQFF
TGTGCCAGCAGCGCCTCAGGGACACGGAACTACAATGAGCAGTTCTTC
>TRBV28|TRBJ2-7|NA|12|NA
CASTAGKGEQYF
TGTGCCAGCACTGCGGGGAAAGGCGAGCAGTACTTC
>TRBV29-1|TRBJ2-7|NA|12|TRBD1
CSARDRGCEQYF
TGCAGCGCCCGGGACAGGGGCTGCGAGCAGTACTTC
>TRBV24-1|TRBJ2-2|NA|16|TRBD1
CATSDLGRGRFGELFF
TGTGCCACCAGTGATTTGGGCAGGGGGCGATTCGGGGAGCTGTTTTTT
>TRBV5-1|TRBJ2-2|NA|16|NA
CASSFGIQGVTGELFF
TGCGCCAGCAGCTTCGGTATTCAGGGAGTCACCGGGGAGCTGTTTTTT
>TRBV3-1/TRBV3-2|TRBJ1-2|once|14|NA
CASSQELGGYGYTF
TGTGCCAGCAGCCAAGAACTTGGCGGCTATGGCTACACCTTC
>TRBV10-3|TRBJ1-3|NA|14|NA
CAISESRSGNTIYF
TGTGCCATCAGTGAGTCCCGATCTGGAAACACCATATATTTT
>TRBV5-6|TRBJ2-3|once|16|NA
CASSYGGGHFLNTQYF
TGTGCCAGCAGCTACGGAGGGGGACATTTTCTAAATACGCAGTATTTT
>TRBV12-5|TRBJ1-1|NA|12|NA
CASGSFNTEAFF
TGTGCTAGTGGTTCCTTCAACACTGAAGCTTTCTTT
>TRBV5-8|TRBJ1-2|NA|14|TRBD1
CASSTKTGIYGYTF
TGTGCCAGCAGCACAAAGACAGGGATCTATGGCTACACCTTC
>TRBV9|TRBJ2-1|NA|15|TRBD2
CASSVGTSAYNEQFF
TGTGCCAGCAGCGTAGGGACTAGCGCGTACAATGAGCAGTTCTTC
>TRBV14|TRBJ1-3|NA|13|NA
CASSQFSGNTIYF
TGTGCCAGCAGCCAGTTCTCTGGAAACACCATATATTTT
>TRBV6-5|TRBJ1-6|NA|16|NA
CASSYQGGVYNSPLHF
TGTGCCAGCAGTTACCAGGGAGGGGTGTATAATTCACCCCTCCACTTT
>TRBV7-3|TRBJ2-7|NA|14|NA
CASSLSAVSYEQYF
TGTGCCAGCAGCTTAAGTGCTGTCTCCTACGAGCAGTACTTC
>TRBV18|TRBJ1-1|NA|13|TRBD1
CASSPARDREAFF
TGTGCCAGCTCACCAGCTCGGGACAGGGAAGCTTTCTTT
>TRBV5-8|TRBJ1-1|NA|17|NA
CASSSWLATAENTEAFF
TGTGCCAGCAGCTCCTGGTTGGCGACGGCAGAGAACACTGAAGCTTTCTTT
>TRBV19|TRBJ2-7|NA|12|TRBD1
CASSTGGYEQYF
TGTGCCAGTAGTACAGGGGGCTACGAGCAGTACTTC
>TRBV4-1|TRBJ1-1|NA|17|TRBD1
CASSRIRGDRENTEAFF
TGCGCCAGCAGCCGCATCAGGGGGGACAGGGAGAACACTGAAGCTTTCTTT